The subject of this entry is one TCR beta chain. The antigen it recognizes is unknown. No quality values exist for individual bases; no much larger clone is one base distant. Library preparation was by the immunoSEQ multiplex PCR assay. For the multiplex PCR, a mixture combining 60 forward primers for TCR Vbeta segments and 13 reverse primers for TCR Jbeta segments was used. The CDR3 region of rearranged TCR beta genes was amplified from genomic DNA by a multiplex PCR assay. The Illumina HiSeq System was used to sequence the amplified TCR beta libraries as 87-base-pair reads. The study's own analysis went as follows. A later analysis counted approximately 84 million unique TCR beta chains across the approximately 700 repertoires, and 9 million to 14 million of these chains were shared by at least two donors. A nearest-neighbor algorithm error-corrected the raw reads and collapsed the reads into unique sequences, merging closely related sequences to remove PCR and sequencing errors. CDR3 sequences were aligned to IMGT reference sequences to assign V, D and J gene segments. For a sequence to be retained, a match of at least six nucleotides to both a V gene segment and a J gene segment was required. A rearrangement was called productive if the CDR3 had no stop codons and remained in frame with V and J, and every other rearrangement was called non-productive. Following IMGT convention, CDR3 was defined as the stretch from the second conserved V-encoded cysteine to the conserved J-encoded phenylalanine. Sequences without an unambiguous match to a single V gene segment were excluded from the earlier analysis of 587 of the donors. An earlier analysis of 587 of the donors called V segments functional above 56.7% productive rearrangements and segregating when the between-donor standard deviation exceeded 5%. A statistical classification framework was developed to diagnose cytomegalovirus status using the catalog of TCR beta chain sequences. In a later analysis, V and J genes were assigned by comparing TCR nucleotide sequences against IMGT/GENE-DB human TR gene sequences. Using the TCRdist pipeline, a later analysis assigned CDR3 sequences along with most-parsimonious VDJ recombination scenarios. In a later analysis, every TCR beta chain was defined by the combination of its CDR3 amino acid sequence and its V-gene family, and reads without a unique V-gene family were dropped. A later analysis removed 592 highly shared, low-generation-probability nucleotide sequences to deal with suspected cross-contamination and a sequencing artifact. A later analysis calculated a clonal expansion index for each public chain from normalized within-repertoire ranks of inferred template counts. In a later analysis, generation probabilities were computed with a VDJ recombination model fitted to out-of-frame rearrangements, and the resulting probabilities were checked against IGoR. In a later analysis, TCR-TCR, TCR-HLA and TCR-CMV co-occurrence was scored with hypergeometric tests, and a repertoire-size bias correction was applied to TCR pairs. To estimate false discovery rates, a later analysis permuted the HLA or CMV assignments 20 times. In a later analysis, co-occurring TCRs were grouped using DBSCAN, and TCRdist sequence similarity was added for clustering within HLA-allele-positive subsets. Repertoires with fewer than 30,000 or more than 120,000 public chains were left out of co-occurrence clustering, as were about 5 repertoires with anomalous nucleotide sharing. Not all clones reach the TCRdb copy of this immuneACCESS table, which keeps in-frame sequences only. Checked studies attribute under half of the gap to unresolved V genes and leave the rest unexplained. Clonal size and the V and J genes are those of that table, whereas D and trimming came from the DNA. The table for this sample lists 150,000 to 200,000 clones; over 75% of them were counted only once. Roughly 0.2% of the sample goes to the ten largest clones.

The cohort comprised some 700 healthy bone marrow donors. All cohort members were sampled while nominally healthy, although unrecorded immune exposures were likely present. The donor was CMV seronegative and was included in the group of 352 seronegative cohort members. Every donor gave a peripheral blood sample, and the peripheral blood mononuclear cells from that sample were used for TCR beta sequencing. The Qiagen DNeasy Blood Extraction Kit was used to extract genomic DNA from the blood cell samples. The sample belongs to a study of cytomegalovirus exposure and HLA in healthy donors (dated by TCRdb to 2017 to 2019). For context, the study as a whole: In an earlier analysis of roughly 500 of the donors, 276 Gb of sequence data and some 100 million unique TCR beta sequences from about 190 million T cells were reported. The study was designed to test whether signatures of past pathogen exposure could be identified by cataloging public T cell receptors. Of the 300 to 500 genotyped donors, 81% were placed in the genetic ancestry cluster associated with self-reported Caucasian donors. Around 300 gigabases of sequencing data and some 85 million unique TCR sequences were included in an early release covering about 600 HLA-typed donors. In the later analysis, no new phenotypic data were used to find candidate immune exposures; instead, reliance was placed on TCR beta sequences and their occurrence across donors. In a later analysis, previously published TCR beta repertoires from 670 or so donors were re-analyzed and high-resolution HLA genotyping was added so that TCR occurrence patterns could be studied. Along with the 666-subject first cohort, a separate validation cohort of 120 different subjects was used. Class I and class II HLA loci were covered by the typing at four-digit resolution. Among 398 genotyped donors of the cohort, an average of approximately 240,000 unique TCR beta nucleotide sequences was sequenced per donor, of which approximately 18% were non-productive. The T cell repertoires of 550 to 850 subjects were profiled by immunosequencing and related to cytomegalovirus serostatus. Typing coverage varied by locus: 629-630 donors for A, B, C, DRB1 and DQB1; more than 500 for DQA1; nearly 610 for DPA1; some 470 for DPB1. To predict cytomegalovirus infection status, the study brought together high-throughput TCR immunosequencing, statistical association of individual TCRs with disease status, and machine learning. Donor age, sex, ethnicity and CMV serostatus were compiled together with the repertoire data. In an earlier analysis of roughly 600 of the donors, high-throughput TCR beta sequencing was used to judge whether each TCR beta V gene segment behaved as functional or pseudogenic. All discovery cohort repertoires had been generated on a single sequencing platform. Genome-wide SNP genotypes for about 65% of the 666 donors were used in a later genetic analysis, which treated that subset as a discovery cohort. Roughly five DR-DQ haplotypes were handled as single units for association and clustering because linkage in the cohort was strong. The research as a whole found: According to a later analysis, most CMV-associated TCR beta chains appeared to be HLA-restricted, and the HLA associations seemed to be driven largely by CMV exposure. Sequencing depth was assumed to be roughly uniform across donors in the presence/absence analyses, though that assumption may not hold. This cohort had only TCR beta chains sequenced, and the lack of alpha or paired-chain data limited which features could be detected. Compared with the roughly 710-donor mean, donors in an Asian-associated ancestry cluster had fewer N-insertions in productive TCRs, according to a later genetic analysis. A later analysis found that TCR association rates varied across HLA loci, with DRB1 alleles showing the most associated TCRs and HLA-C alleles the fewest. In a later analysis, HLA-associated TCR beta chains were found to be more clonally expanded and to have lower generation probabilities than equally common non-associated chains. Cytomegalovirus status was reported to be diagnosed by the classifier with high specificity and sensitivity in both the original and validation cohorts. Linkage disequilibrium might explain the correlated functional status among segregating V segments, but an unknown experimental factor could not be ruled out. Because the 87-base-pair reads could not distinguish some IMGT-functional V segments, including TRBV6-2 and TRBV6-3, those segments were excluded. CMV serostatus was the only immune exposure information available for the cohort. The earlier analysis of approximately 590 of the donors excluded approximately 17 rarely observed V segments, including chromosome 9 orphons, because counts were too low. Assigning TCR associations to individual alleles was difficult when HLA alleles, especially DR and DQ, strongly co-occurred. HLA typing was unavailable for some donors at each locus, so association tests used only the typed subset. A further reported finding was that TCR beta sequences accurately predicted the HLA-A and HLA-B alleles for most subjects in the first cohort. In an earlier analysis of 587 of the donors, most TCR beta V segments appeared in productive rearrangements about 90% or about 30% of the time, broadly matching IMGT annotations. A later analysis reported that several top co-occurrence clusters appeared linked to parvovirus B19, influenza, CMV and Epstein-Barr virus. Most TCR sequences were seen in very few donors, while some public TCRs were found in many individuals. A cluster of highly shared sequence variants was judged likely to represent a technical artifact of the sequencing pipeline. A total of 164 TCR beta chains were listed by the study as associated with cytomegalovirus. Three of the identified cytomegalovirus-associated TCR beta chains were confirmed in vitro to be specific for cytomegalovirus antigens. Specific HLA alleles were associated with 18,000 or so TCR beta sequences at a false discovery rate of 0.05 in a later analysis. A later genetic analysis associated a missense DCLRE1C variant with V-gene and J-gene trimming of TCR beta chains, and an independent cohort replicated the association. It was suggested by the authors that the approach could potentially be generalized to other disease states and immunological phenotypes.

V is reduced by 5 bases and J by 16 bases, leaving a spacing of 24 bases between them. The CDR3 sequence holds 14 residues, the cysteine and phenylalanine included. Kept here is only the CDR3 DNA, which spans 42 bases and is read in frame from base 1. The germline V gene provides CDR1 SGHVS and CDR2 FQNEAQ. The sequence joins TRBV7-8 to TRBJ2-1; possibly the D gene is TRBD2, per 7 matching bases. The receptor comes from a girl in the first two years of life in good health and CMV-seronegative. Sequenced input: PBMCs. The CDR3 amino acid sequence is: CASSQGPGGLFRFF. The sequence in DNA is TGTGCCAGCAGCCAGGGCCCGGGGGGCCTCTTTCGTTTCTTC.